This T cell receptor beta chain was documented in a study of CD8+CD57+ T cells in acquired aplastic anemia. The CDR3 has 16 amino acids. Germline lookup yields CDR1 MNHNS and CDR2 SASEGT. All patients picked for sequencing had shown, by flow cytometry, an expansion of CD8+CD57+ cells. A remark on this clonotype: Its antigen is unidentified. At one end, the junction sequence differs from germline, possibly due to a read error.

Genomic DNA was employed as the template in profiling TCR beta VDJ and CDR3. TCRdb passed the reads through MiXCR, listing each CDR3 protein once. The sample carries some 180,000 distinct CDR3 sequences, 63% recorded once. Study conclusions and caveats: Controls did not differ significantly from patients in CD8+ Simpson's diversity. Overlap between patients and controls comprised about 28 CD8+ CDR3 sequences.

Input material: sorted CD4+, CD8+, or CD8+CD57+ T cells (not recorded which) from PBMCs. The receptor was isolated from a human donor with aplastic anemia. The gene calls are TRBV6-1 and TRBJ1-3; D unclear. The CDR3: CASTSSETYSGNTIYF. In DNA form, the CDR3 reads TGCGCCAGCACGTCGTCCGAGACTTACTCTGGAAACACCATATATTTT.